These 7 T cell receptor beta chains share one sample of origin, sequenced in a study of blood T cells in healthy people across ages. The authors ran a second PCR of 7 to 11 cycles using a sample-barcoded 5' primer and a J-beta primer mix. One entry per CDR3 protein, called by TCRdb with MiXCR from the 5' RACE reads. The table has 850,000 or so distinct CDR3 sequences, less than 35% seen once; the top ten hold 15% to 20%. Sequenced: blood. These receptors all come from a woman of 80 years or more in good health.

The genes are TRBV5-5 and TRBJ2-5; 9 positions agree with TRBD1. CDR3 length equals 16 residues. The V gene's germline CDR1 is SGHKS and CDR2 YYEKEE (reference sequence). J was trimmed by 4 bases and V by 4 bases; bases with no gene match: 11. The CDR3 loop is CASSAASGTGRETQYF. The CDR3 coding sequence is TGTGCCAGCAGCGCCGCGTCCGGGACAGGGAGAGAGACCCAGTACTTC.

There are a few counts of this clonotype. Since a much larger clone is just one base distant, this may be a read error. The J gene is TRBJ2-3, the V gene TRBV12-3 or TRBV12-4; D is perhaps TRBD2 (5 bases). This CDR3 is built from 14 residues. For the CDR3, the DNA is TGTGCCAGCAGTTCCAGACTATTCACAGATGCGCAGTATTTT. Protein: CASSSRLFTDAQYF.

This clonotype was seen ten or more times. The CDR3 reads CASSLGGGTPNVLTF. CDR3 DNA sequence: TGTGCCAGCAGCTTAGGGGGGGGGACCCCGAACGTCCTGACTTTC. The chain is built from TRBV7-2 and TRBJ2-6; 7 bases match TRBD2. This CDR3 has 15 residues. Germline CDR1 and CDR2: SGHTA and FQGNSA. The J segment lost 10 bases and the V segment lost 1 base, leaving 7 bases of the junction unmatched.

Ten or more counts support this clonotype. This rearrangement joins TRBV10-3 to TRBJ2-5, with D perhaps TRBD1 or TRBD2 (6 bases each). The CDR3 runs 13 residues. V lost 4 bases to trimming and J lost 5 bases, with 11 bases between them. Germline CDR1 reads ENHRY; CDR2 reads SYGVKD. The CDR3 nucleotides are TGTGCCATCAGTGTGGGGGGCACTGAGACCCAGTACTTC. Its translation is CAISVGGTETQYF.

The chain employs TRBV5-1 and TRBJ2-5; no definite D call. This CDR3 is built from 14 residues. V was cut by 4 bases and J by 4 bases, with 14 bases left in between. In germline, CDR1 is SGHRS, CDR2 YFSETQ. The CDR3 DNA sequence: TGCGCCAGCAGCGTCGACTCGAACGGAGAGACCCAGTACTTC. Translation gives CASSVDSNGETQYF.

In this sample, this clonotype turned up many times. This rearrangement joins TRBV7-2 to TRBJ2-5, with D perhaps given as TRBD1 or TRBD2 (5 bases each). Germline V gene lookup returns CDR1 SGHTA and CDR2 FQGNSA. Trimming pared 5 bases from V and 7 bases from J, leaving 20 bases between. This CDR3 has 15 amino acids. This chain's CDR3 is CASSIRSRARGTQYF. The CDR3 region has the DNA TGTGCCAGCAGCATCAGGTCCCGGGCGAGGGGGACCCAGTACTTC.

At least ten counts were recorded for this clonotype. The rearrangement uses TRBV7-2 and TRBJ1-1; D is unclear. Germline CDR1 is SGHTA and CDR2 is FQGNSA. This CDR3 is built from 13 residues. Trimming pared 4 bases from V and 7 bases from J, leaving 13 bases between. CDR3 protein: CASSSPNGDEAFF. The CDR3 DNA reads TGTGCCAGCAGCTCCCCAAATGGGGATGAAGCTTTCTTT.